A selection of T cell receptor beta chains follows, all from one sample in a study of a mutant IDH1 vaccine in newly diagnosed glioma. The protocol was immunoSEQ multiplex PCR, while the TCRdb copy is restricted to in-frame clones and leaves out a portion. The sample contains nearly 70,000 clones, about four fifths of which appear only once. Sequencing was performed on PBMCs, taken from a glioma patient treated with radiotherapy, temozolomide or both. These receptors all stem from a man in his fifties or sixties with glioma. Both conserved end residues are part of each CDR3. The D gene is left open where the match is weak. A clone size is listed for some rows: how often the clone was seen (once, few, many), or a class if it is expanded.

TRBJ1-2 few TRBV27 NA CASSSGRGRNYGYTF TGTGCCAGCAGCAGCGGGAGGGGGAGAAACTATGGCTACACCTTC
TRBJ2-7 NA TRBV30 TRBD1 CAWRDRGEQYF TGTGCCTGGAGGGACAGGGGCGAGCAGTACTTC
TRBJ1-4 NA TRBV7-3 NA CASSSRGGKGEKLFF TGTGCCAGCAGCTCACGGGGAGGGAAAGGAGAAAAACTGTTTTTT
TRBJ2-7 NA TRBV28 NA CASSTTTQGTYEQYF TGTGCCAGCAGTACCACCACACAGGGAACCTACGAGCAGTACTTC
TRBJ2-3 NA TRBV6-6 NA CASSYLGESTDTQYF TGTGCCAGCAGTTACCTGGGGGAGAGCACAGATACGCAGTATTTT
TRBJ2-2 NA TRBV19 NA CASRHRLLAGITGELFF TGTGCCAGTAGGCACCGCCTCCTGGCAGGGATCACCGGGGAGCTGTTTTTT
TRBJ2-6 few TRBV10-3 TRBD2 CAISESTGWFGGAGANVLTF TGTGCCATCAGTGAGTCGACTGGGTGGTTCGGGGGGGCTGGGGCCAACGTCCTGACTTTC
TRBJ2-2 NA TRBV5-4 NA CATQDRRKNTGELFF TGTGCCACCCAGGATAGGCGGAAGAACACCGGGGAGCTGTTTTTT
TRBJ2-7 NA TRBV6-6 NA CASNELARSEQYF TGTGCCAGCAACGAACTAGCAAGGAGCGAGCAGTACTTC
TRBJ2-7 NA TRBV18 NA CASSPPRGYTSYEQYF TGTGCCAGCTCACCACCTCGGGGTTATACGTCCTACGAGCAGTACTTC
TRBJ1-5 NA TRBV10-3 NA CAISEYENQPQHF TGTGCCATCAGTGAGTACGAAAATCAGCCCCAGCATTTT
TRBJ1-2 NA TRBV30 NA CAWSTGITYGYTF TGTGCCTGGAGTACGGGGATCACCTATGGCTACACCTTC
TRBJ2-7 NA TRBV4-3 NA CASSSGRRDEQYF TGCGCCAGCAGCTCAGGGAGAAGGGACGAGCAGTACTTC
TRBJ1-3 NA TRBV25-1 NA CASSVMVGNTIYF TGTGCCAGCAGTGTGATGGTCGGAAACACCATATATTTT
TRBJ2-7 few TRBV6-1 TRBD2 CASTSGGGSPYEQYF TGTGCCAGCACCTCGGGCGGGGGGTCCCCCTACGAGCAGTACTTC
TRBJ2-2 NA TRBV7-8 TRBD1 CASSLRQGLTGELFF TGTGCCAGCAGCTTAAGACAGGGGCTCACCGGGGAGCTGTTTTTT
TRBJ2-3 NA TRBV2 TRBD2 CASRLTSGDYTDTQYF TGTGCCAGCAGATTGACTAGCGGGGATTACACAGATACGCAGTATTTT
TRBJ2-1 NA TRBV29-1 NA CSVVRGGTYNEQFF TGCAGCGTTGTTCGGGGAGGAACCTACAATGAGCAGTTCTTC
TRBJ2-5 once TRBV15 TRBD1 CATSSHGQGEETQYF TGTGCCACCAGCAGCCATGGGCAGGGGGAAGAGACCCAGTACTTC
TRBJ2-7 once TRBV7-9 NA CASSFGGSPYEQYF TGTGCCAGCAGCTTTGGTGGGAGCCCCTACGAGCAGTACTTC
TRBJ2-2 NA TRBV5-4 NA CASREVGTGELFF TGTGCCAGCAGGGAGGTGGGCACCGGGGAGCTGTTTTTT
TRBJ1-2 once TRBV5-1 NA CASSFQGNSYGYTF TGCGCCAGCAGCTTTCAGGGGAATTCCTATGGCTACACCTTC
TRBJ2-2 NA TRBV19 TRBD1 CASTLTGITGELFF TGTGCCAGTACCCTGACAGGGATCACCGGGGAGCTGTTTTTT